One T cell receptor beta chain is described in this entry. This entry belongs to a study of shared T cell receptors in the human thymus. CDR3 size: 16 residues. Germline CDR1 MGHDK, CDR2 SYGVNS. The V end lost 1 base, the J end lost 8 bases, and 17 bases lay between the germline ends. The table came from immunoSEQ multiplex PCR; TCRdb's copy has only in-frame clones and leaves some out. Of hundreds of thousands of clones in the sample, approximately 83% are singletons; the top ten hold 0.008% to 0.011%. A further study also used this sample, focusing on human thymus T cells. That paper states: Among the donors, all were healthy Finnish infants having corrective surgery for congenital heart defects.

The receptor's source is a girl under three years old with a congenital heart defect. This chain joins TRBV25-1 and TRBJ1-4; TRBD1 is a possible D gene (6 bases). The specimen sequenced was thymocytes. CDR3 sequence: CASSELVGGLLEKLFF. CDR3 nucleotides: TGTGCCAGCAGTGAATTGGTCGGGGGGCTCCTCGAAAAACTGTTTTTT.